The 8 T cell receptor beta chains listed next were all sequenced from one sample in a study of blood T cell repertoires in COVID-19. Generated by immunoSEQ multiplex PCR, the TCRdb table keeps only in-frame clones and is missing some. The repertoire has under 80,000 clones, about 80% of them found once; the top ten carry about 12%. The source material was peripheral blood. The origin of the receptors is a human donor in a cohort sampled during active COVID-19.

This chain joins TRBV7-2 and TRBJ1-2; 9 bases are shared with TRBD1. The CDR3 contains 14 residues. V lost 3 bases to trimming and J lost 2 bases; unmatched junction nucleotides: 1. CDR1 and CDR2 (germline): SGHTA, FQGNSA. Here the CDR3 DNA reads TGTGCCAGCAGCTTGACAGGGGGGAACTATGGCTACACCTTC. As protein: CASSLTGGNYGYTF.

The rearrangement joins TRBV5-5 to TRBJ2-5; 7 bases fit TRBD1. Germline V CDR1 and CDR2: SGHKS, YYEKEE (reference sequence). This CDR3 is built from 17 residues. V trimming: 3 bases; J trimming: 5 bases; junction bases outside the gene matches: 16. The CDR3 DNA reads TGTGCCAGCAGCTGGAGACCGACAGGGAAGGGGCCGGAGACCCAGTACTTC. Its translation: CASSWRPTGKGPETQYF.

The rearrangement links TRBV11-3 to TRBJ2-7, with D perhaps matching TRBD2 (5 bases). The CDR3 spans 14 residues. CDR1 is SGHNT, CDR2 YENEEA, per germline. V was shortened by 4 bases and J by 1 base, with 11 bases between the two germline ends. CDR3 protein: CASSSRRGSYEQYV. The CDR3 nucleotides are TGTGCCAGCAGCTCGAGACGGGGATCCTACGAGCAGTACGTC.

This clone appeared a few times. The V gene is TRBV5-1, the J gene TRBJ2-5, with 7 bases identical to TRBD1. After removal of 5 bases from V and 4 bases from J, the junction contained 8 bases not matched to a gene. The CDR3 consists of 14 residues. CDR1 and CDR2 (germline): SGHRS, YFSETQ. The CDR3 sequence is CASRRRQGPETQYF. CDR3 in DNA: TGCGCCAGCAGACGAAGACAGGGACCAGAGACCCAGTACTTC. Variable domain in full (rest from reference TRBV5-1 and TRBJ2-5): KAGVTQTPRYLIKTRGQQVTLSCSPISGHRSVSWYQQTPGQGLQFLFEYFSETQRNKGNFPGRFSGRQFSNSRSEMNVSTLELGDSALYLCASRRRQGPETQYFGPGTRLLVL.

This chain joins TRBV9 and TRBJ2-3, with a weak D call TRBD2 (6 bases). Trimming removed 4 bases from V and 6 bases from J, with 9 bases in between. The V gene's germline CDR1 is SGDLS and CDR2 YYNGEE. The CDR3 covers 12 residues. The CDR3 bases are TGTGCCAGCAGCCAGACTAGTGATACGCAGTATTTT. Protein sequence: CASSQTSDTQYF.

J is TRBJ2-7 and V is TRBV2; 7 nucleotides align to TRBD1. J was trimmed by 2 bases and V by 2 bases; bases with no gene match: 3. Germline V CDR1 and CDR2: SNHLY, FYNNEI. This CDR3 region has 14 residues. The CDR3 loop reads CASSESGTAYEQYF. The CDR3, as DNA: TGTGCCAGCAGTGAATCTGGGACAGCCTACGAGCAGTACTTC. The full variable domain, its missing parts supplied by reference TRBV2 and TRBJ2-7, is EPEVTQTPSHQVTQMGQEVILRCVPISNHLYFYWYRQILGQKVEFLVSFYNNEISEKSEIFDDQFSVERPDGSNFTLKIRSTKLEDSAMYFCASSESGTAYEQYFGPGTRLTVT.

CDR3 nucleotide sequence: TGCGCCAGCAGCCAAGGACCCGGGAGCTCCTACAATGAGCAGTTCTTC. It yields the protein CASSQGPGSSYNEQFF. V usage is TRBV4-1 and J usage is TRBJ2-1; possible D gene TRBD2, 6 bases. Per germline, CDR1 MGHRA and CDR2 YSYEKL. The CDR3 covers 16 residues. V lost 1 base, J lost 0 bases, and 10 bases lay in between.

The chain combines TRBV19 with TRBJ2-2; D is possibly TRBD2 (6 bases). Between the trimmed V and J ends, which lost 3 bases and 5 bases, there was a span of 13 bases. Per the germline V gene, CDR1 is LNHDA and CDR2 is SQIVND (reference sequence). The CDR3 consists of 15 residues. This CDR3 reads CASSIGGVGTGELFF. CDR3 bases: TGTGCCAGTAGTATTGGAGGGGTGGGAACCGGGGAGCTGTTTTTT. The full variable domain, rest sourced from reference TRBV19 and TRBJ2-2, is DGGITQSPKYLFRKEGQNVTLSCEQNLNHDAMYWYRQDPGQGLRLIYYSQIVNDFQKGDIAEGYSVSREKKESFPLTVTSAQKNPTAFYLCASSIGGVGTGELFFGEGSRLTVL.